Sequencing of this T cell receptor beta chain was carried out in a study of blood T cell repertoires in COVID-19. Study at large: From T cells, B-cell-depleted T cells, or PBMCs came the material, which was cDNA or gDNA.

The CDR3 is 12 residues long. Germline loops: CDR1 LNHDA, CDR2 SQIVND (reference sequence). Between the trimmed V and J ends, which lost 7 bases and 7 bases, there was a span of 11 bases. Sequencing was performed with immunoSEQ multiplex PCR; in TCRdb, only in-frame clones are kept and a portion is missing. Found here are roughly 260,000 clones, roughly 90% of them singletons; the top ten hold just over 2.5%. The chain recombines TRBV19 with TRBJ2-1; TRBD1 is a possible D gene (5 bases). The origin of this receptor is a woman aged 25 to 45 with acute COVID-19. The material sequenced was PBMCs or T cells enriched from blood (not recorded which). The CDR3 loop is CASTQGSNEQFF. The CDR3 DNA reads TGTGCCAGTACCCAGGGAAGTAATGAGCAGTTCTTC.